Here is one T cell receptor (beta chain) with its context. Its specificity is not known. Germline CDR1 is SQVTM and CDR2 is ANQGSEA. The V and J ends lost 0 bases and 8 bases respectively, with 8 bases between them. The CDR3 runs to 12 residues. The sample comes from a study of shared clonotypes between healthy human individuals. Healthy and HIV-negative, the adult donors had no recent acute infections or vaccinations. Study conclusions and caveats: Larger richness was generally estimated for naive than memory subsets. Limited genetic and exposure-history diversity came from having few donors.

Clones were sequenced by immunoSEQ multiplex PCR, and TCRdb holds only the in-frame ones, with some missing. The sample holds 2 million to 2.5 million clones, roughly 93% seen once. The receptor was isolated from a man aged 18 to 29 in good health. Some clones in this sample may be carry-over from other donors' samples. Input material: naive CD4+ T cells from PBMCs. As for subset: CD45RA+ positively selected. This chain links TRBV29-1 with TRBJ2-4; TRBD2 is a possible D gene (6 bases). The CDR3 region has the DNA TGCAGCGTTGAAGACGGGAGACACATTCAGTACTTC. Protein product: CSVEDGRHIQYF. Supplemented by reference TRBV29-1 and TRBJ2-4, the full variable domain reads SAVISQKPSRDICQRGTSLTIQCQVDSQVTMMFWYRQQPGQSLTLIATANQGSEATYESGFVIDKFPISRPNLTFSTLTVSNMSPEDSSIYLCSVEDGRHIQYFGAGTRLSVL.